This note documents a single T cell receptor beta chain sequence. The entry originates in a study of CXCR3-negative and CXCR3-positive naive CD8 T cells. Germline CDR1 SGHDN, CDR2 FVKESK. The CDR3 is 15 residues long. TRB cDNA libraries were made by UMI-labeled 5' RACE. TCRdb re-called the 5' RACE reads; every CDR3 protein appears as one record, without DNA. The clone table shows roughly 28,000 distinct CDR3 sequences, with the ten largest holding approximately 10%. The clonotype originates from a human donor in good health. Some clones in this sample may be carry-over from other donors' samples. The chain recombines TRBV14 with TRBJ2-1; TCRdb returns TRBD1, unconfirmable since there is no DNA. Material for sequencing was memory CD8+ T cells from blood. CDR3 amino acids: CASSPLFDSYNEQFF.